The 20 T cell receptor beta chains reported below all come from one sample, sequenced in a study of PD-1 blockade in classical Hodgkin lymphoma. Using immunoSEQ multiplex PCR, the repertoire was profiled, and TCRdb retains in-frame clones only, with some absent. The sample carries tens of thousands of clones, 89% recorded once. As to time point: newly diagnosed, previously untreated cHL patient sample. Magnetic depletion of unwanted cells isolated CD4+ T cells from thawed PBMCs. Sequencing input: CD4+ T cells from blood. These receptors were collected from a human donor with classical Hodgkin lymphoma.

CDR3 coding DNA: TGTGCCAGCAGCCTTACGACAGGGAGCAGGAGCAATCAGCCCCAGCATTTT. Translated: CASSLTTGSRSNQPQHF. The chain uses TRBV7-9 and TRBJ1-5; 7 positions agree with TRBD1. Germline V gives CDR1 SEHNR, CDR2 FQNEAQ (reference sequence). The CDR3 consists of 17 residues. Trimming at V came to 5 bases and at J to 1 base, leaving 11 bases not matched to a gene.

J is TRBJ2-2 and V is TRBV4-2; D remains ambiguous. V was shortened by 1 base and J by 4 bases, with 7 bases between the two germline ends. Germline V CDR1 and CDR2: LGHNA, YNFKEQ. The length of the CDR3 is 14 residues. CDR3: CASSQADGTGELFF. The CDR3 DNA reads TGTGCCAGCAGCCAAGCGGATGGCACCGGGGAGCTGTTTTTT.

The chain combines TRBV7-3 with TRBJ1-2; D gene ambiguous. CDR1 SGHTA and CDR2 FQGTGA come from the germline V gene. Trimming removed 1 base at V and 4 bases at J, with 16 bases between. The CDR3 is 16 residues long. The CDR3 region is CASSLKPADIIYGYTF. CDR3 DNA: TGTGCCAGCAGCTTAAAACCAGCCGACATTATCTATGGCTACACCTTC. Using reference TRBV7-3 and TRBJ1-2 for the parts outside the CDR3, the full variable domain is GAGVSQTPSNKVTEKGKYVELRCDPISGHTALYWYRQSLGQGPEFLIYFQGTGAADDSGLPNDRFFAVRPEGSVSTLKIQRTERGDSAVYLCASSLKPADIIYGYTFGSGTRLTVV.

For the CDR3, the DNA is TGTGCCAGTAGTCTAGCGGGAGTGGGATCCTACAATGAGCAGTTCTTC. Residues: CASSLAGVGSYNEQFF. The rearrangement joins TRBV19 to TRBJ2-1; 10 bases match TRBD2. CDR1 is LNHDA, CDR2 SQIVND, per germline (reference sequence). The CDR3 covers 16 residues. The trim removed 5 bases at V and 1 base at J, leaving 5 bases unmatched.

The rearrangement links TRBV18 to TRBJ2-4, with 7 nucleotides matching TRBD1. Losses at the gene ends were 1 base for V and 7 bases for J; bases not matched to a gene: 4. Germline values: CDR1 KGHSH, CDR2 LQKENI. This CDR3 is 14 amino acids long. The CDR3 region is CASSPRTDRNIQYF. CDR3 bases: TGTGCCAGCTCACCACGTACGGACAGGAACATTCAGTACTTC.

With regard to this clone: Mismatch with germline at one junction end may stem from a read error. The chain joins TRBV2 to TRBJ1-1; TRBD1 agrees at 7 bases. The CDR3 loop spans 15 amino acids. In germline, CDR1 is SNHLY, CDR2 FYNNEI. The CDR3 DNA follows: TGTGCCAGCAGGACCGACAGGGTCGTGAACGCTGAAGCTTTCTTT. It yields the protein CASRTDRVVNAEAFF. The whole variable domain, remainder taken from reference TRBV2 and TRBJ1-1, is EPEVTQTPSHQVTQMGQEVILRCVPISNHLYFYWYRQILGQKVEFLVSFYNNEISEKSEIFDDQFSVERPDGSNFTLKIRSTKLEDSAMYFCASRTDRVVNAEAFFGQGTRLTVV.

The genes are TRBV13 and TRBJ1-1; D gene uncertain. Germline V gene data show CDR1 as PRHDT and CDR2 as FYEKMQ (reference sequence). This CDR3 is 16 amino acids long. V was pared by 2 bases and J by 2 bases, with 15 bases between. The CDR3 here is CASSLSGADHNTEAFF. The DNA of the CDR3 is TGTGCCAGCAGCTTATCGGGCGCGGACCATAACACTGAAGCTTTCTTT.

CDR3 DNA: TGTGCCAGCAGCACGAGACAGGGGGAACGAGTGAGTAATGAGCAGTTCTTC. It is translated as CASSTRQGERVSNEQFF. This chain links TRBV21-1 with TRBJ2-1; the table calls TRBD1, which could not be checked here. TRBV21-1 is tagged as a pseudogene. The CDR3 totals 17 residues.

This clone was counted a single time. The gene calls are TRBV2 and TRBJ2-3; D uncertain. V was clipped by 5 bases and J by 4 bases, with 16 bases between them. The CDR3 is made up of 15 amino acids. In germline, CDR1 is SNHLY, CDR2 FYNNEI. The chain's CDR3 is CASSRDTGRADTQYF. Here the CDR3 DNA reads TGTGCCAGCAGTCGCGACACGGGTAGGGCAGATACGCAGTATTTT.

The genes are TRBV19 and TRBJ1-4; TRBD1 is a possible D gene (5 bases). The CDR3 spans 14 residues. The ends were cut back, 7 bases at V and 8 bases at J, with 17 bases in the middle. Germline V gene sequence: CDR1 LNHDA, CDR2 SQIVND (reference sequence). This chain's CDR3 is CASTTNRYGEKLFF. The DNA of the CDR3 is TGTGCCAGTACCACCAACAGGTACGGGGAAAAACTGTTTTTT.

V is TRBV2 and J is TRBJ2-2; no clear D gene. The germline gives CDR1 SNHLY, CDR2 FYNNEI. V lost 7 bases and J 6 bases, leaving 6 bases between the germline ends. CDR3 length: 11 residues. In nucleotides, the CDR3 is TGTGCCAGCATGGCCGCCGGGGAGCTGTTTTTT. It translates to CASMAAGELFF.

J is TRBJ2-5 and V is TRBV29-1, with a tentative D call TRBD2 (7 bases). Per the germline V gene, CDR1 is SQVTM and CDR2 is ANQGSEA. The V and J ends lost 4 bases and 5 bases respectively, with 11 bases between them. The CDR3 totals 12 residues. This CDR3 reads CSVGGGGETQYF. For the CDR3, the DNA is TGCAGCGTTGGAGGGGGGGGCGAGACCCAGTACTTC.

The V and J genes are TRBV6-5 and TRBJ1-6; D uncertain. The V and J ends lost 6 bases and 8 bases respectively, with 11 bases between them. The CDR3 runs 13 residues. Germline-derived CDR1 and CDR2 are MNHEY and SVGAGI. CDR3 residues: CASSPYSDSPLHF. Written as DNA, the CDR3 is TGTGCCAGCAGCCCCTATTCGGATTCACCCCTCCACTTT.

The CDR3 loop is CASGIQETQYF. The CDR3 DNA reads TGTGCCAGCGGGATCCAAGAGACCCAGTACTTC. The rearrangement uses TRBV13 and TRBJ2-5; D unclear. Germline V gene data show CDR1 as PRHDT and CDR2 as FYEKMQ (reference sequence). V lost 8 bases, J lost 1 base, and 5 bases lay in between. The CDR3 runs 11 residues.

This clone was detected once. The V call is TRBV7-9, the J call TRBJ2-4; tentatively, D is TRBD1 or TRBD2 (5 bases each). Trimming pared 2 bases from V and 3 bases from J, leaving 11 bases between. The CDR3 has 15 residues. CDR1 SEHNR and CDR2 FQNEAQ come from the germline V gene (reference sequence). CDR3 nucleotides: TGTGCCAGCAGCTTACCGTTGGGGGTCAAAAACATTCAGTACTTC. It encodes CASSLPLGVKNIQYF.

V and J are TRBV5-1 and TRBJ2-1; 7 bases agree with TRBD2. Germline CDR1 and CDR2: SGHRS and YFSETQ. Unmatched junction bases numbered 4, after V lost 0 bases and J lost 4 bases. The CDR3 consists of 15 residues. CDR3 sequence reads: CASSLVAGNYNEQFF. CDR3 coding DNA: TGCGCCAGCAGCTTGGTAGCGGGCAATTACAATGAGCAGTTCTTC.

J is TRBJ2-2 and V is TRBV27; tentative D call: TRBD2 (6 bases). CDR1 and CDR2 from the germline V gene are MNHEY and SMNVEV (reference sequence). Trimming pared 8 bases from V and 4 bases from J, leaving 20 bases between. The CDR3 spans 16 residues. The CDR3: CASYYGTVAATGELFF. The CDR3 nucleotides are TGTGCCAGCTACTACGGGACTGTAGCGGCCACCGGGGAGCTGTTTTTT.

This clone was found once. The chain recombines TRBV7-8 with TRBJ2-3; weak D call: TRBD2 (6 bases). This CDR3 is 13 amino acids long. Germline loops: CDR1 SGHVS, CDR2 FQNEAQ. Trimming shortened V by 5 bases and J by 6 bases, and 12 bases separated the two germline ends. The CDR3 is CASSLRGWDTQYF. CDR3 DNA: TGTGCCAGCAGCCTGCGGGGATGGGATACGCAGTATTTT.

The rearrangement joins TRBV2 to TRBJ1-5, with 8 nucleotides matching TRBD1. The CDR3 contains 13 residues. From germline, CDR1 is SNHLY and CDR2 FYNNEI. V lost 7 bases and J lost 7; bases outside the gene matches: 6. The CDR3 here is CASKDRVGQPQHF. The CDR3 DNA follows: TGTGCCAGCAAGGACAGGGTTGGACAGCCCCAGCATTTT.

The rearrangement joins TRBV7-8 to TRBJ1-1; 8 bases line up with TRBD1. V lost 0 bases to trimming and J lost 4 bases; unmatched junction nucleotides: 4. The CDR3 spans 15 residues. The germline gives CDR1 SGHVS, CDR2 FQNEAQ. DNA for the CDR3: TGTGCCAGCAGCTTAGCGACCCAGGGGGCCACTGAAGCTTTCTTT. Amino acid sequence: CASSLATQGATEAFF.